The sequence of this T cell receptor (beta chain) was determined in a study of blood T cell repertoires in COVID-19. Trimming took 2 bases from V and 11 from J; bases not matched to a gene: 14. Germline CDR1 reads SGHNT; CDR2 reads YENEEA. This CDR3 region has 16 residues. Cohort 3 recovery required two negative PCRs, clearance, or symptom resolution. Authors' data handling: Nucleated cell counts were estimated from reference gene primer amplification. Clones were sequenced by immunoSEQ multiplex PCR, and TCRdb holds only the in-frame ones, with some missing. The D gene and trimming were derived from the DNA, and the V and J assignments and clone size from that table. The table has 200,000 to 250,000 clones, roughly 84% seen once.

The receptor was derived from a woman between 40 and 55 years old who had recovered from COVID-19. The sample comprised PBMCs or T cells enriched from blood (not recorded which). V gene TRBV11-3 combines with J gene TRBJ1-1, with 10 bases identical to TRBD1. CDR3 sequence: CASSLNEGQGDLGAFF. The CDR3 region has the DNA TGTGCCAGCAGCTTAAATGAAGGACAGGGGGACCTTGGGGCTTTCTTT.